The sequence of this T cell receptor (beta chain) was determined in a study of beta chain features in type 1 diabetes. General observations from the study: It was not settled here whether HLA type affects TCRB rearrangement.

This clone was counted many times. Its target is not known. CDR3 length: 14 amino acids. The V and J ends lost 6 bases and 1 base, in that order; junction bases with no gene match: 5. CDR1 and CDR2 (germline): SQVTM, ANQGSEA. The entirety of the isolated RNA underwent reverse transcription, so expressed TCRB transcripts were sequenced. Assay: immunoSEQ multiplex PCR; the TCRdb copy retains only in-frame clones and omits some. The table lists about 240,000 clones, 27% of them singletons. Sequenced input: central memory CD4+ T cells from blood. The source of this sequence is a man aged 25-40 years in good health. V usage is TRBV29-1 and J usage is TRBJ2-7; 11 bases map to TRBD2. The CDR3 nucleotides read TGCAGCGTCACCGGGACTAGCGGTTCCTACGAGCAGTACTTC. Its protein is CSVTGTSGSYEQYF.